This section outlines one T cell receptor beta chain sequence together with its context. Sequencing of TCR beta was performed on blood CD8+ T cells and on blood CD4+ T cells. This record belongs to a study of CD8 T cells in Susac syndrome. CDR3 size: 11 residues. Trimming took off 5 bases at V and 5 bases at J, with 5 bases between the two ends. The germline V gene has CDR1 LGHDT and CDR2 YNNKEL (reference sequence). RNA in amounts of roughly 0.5 to 1 ug was reverse transcribed with random hexamers. TCRdb re-derived calls from the immunoSEQ multiplex PCR reads in MiXCR, one entry per CDR3 protein. This sample carries 150,000 to 200,000 distinct CDR3 sequences, just under 95% of them seen once, and the ten largest clones take just over 0.13%.

Sequenced material: CD4+ T cells from PBMCs. The chain couples TRBV3-1 to TRBJ2-3; D remains unclear. This receptor was taken from a human donor in good health. The CDR3 DNA sequence: TGTGCCAGCAGCTTACTAGATACGCAGTATTTT. Encoded protein: CASSLLDTQYF.